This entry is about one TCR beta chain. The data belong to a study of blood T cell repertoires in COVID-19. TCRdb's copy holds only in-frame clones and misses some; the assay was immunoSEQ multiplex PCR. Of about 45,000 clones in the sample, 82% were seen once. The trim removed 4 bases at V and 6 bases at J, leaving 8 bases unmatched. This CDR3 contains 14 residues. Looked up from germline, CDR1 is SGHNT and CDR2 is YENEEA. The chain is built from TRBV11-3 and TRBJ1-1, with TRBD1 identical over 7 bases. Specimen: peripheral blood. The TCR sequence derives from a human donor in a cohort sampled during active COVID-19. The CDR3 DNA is TGTGCCAGCAGCTCGGGACAGCAACCTGCTGAAGCTTTCTTT. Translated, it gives CASSSGQQPAEAFF.